This TCR beta chain was captured in a study of blood T cell repertoires in COVID-19. Overall study context: Samples of COVID-19 (acute and convalescent) were obtained from the United States, Italy and Spain. The cDNA or gDNA used as material had been derived from T cells, B-cell-depleted T cells, or PBMCs.

Assay: immunoSEQ multiplex PCR; the TCRdb copy retains only in-frame clones and omits some. Of about 78,000 clones listed, about 92% are singletons. Sequenced sample: peripheral blood. The TCR comes from a woman in her forties or fifties in a cohort sampled during active COVID-19.

The CDR3 region has the DNA TGTGCCAGCACCTTGATGGGAGTTCAGCCCCAGCATTTT. It translates to CASTLMGVQPQHF. The genes are TRBV6-6 and TRBJ1-5; D ambiguous. Germline lookup yields CDR1 MNHNY and CDR2 SVGAGI (reference sequence). The CDR3 consists of 13 residues. Trimming removed 7 bases at V and 6 bases at J, with 13 bases between.